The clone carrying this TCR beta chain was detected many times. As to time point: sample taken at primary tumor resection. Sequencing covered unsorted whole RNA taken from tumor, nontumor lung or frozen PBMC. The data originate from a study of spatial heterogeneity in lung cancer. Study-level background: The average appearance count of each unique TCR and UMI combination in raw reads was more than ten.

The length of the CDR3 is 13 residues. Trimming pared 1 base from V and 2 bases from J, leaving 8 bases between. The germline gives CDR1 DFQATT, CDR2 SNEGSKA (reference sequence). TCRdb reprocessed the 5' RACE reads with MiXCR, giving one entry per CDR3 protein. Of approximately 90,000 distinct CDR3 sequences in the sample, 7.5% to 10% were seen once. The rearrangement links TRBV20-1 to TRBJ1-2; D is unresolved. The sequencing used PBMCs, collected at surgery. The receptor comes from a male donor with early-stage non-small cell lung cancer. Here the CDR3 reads CSARATENYGYTF. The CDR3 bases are TGCAGTGCTAGAGCGACGGAGAACTATGGCTACACCTTC.